This paragraph covers one T cell receptor (beta chain) sequence. Antigen specificity is unknown. The sample is drawn from a study of CD8 T cells in Susac syndrome. Study-level results: The authors acknowledged that their TCR sequencing and HLA analysis involved a relatively small number of individuals.

Reverse transcription of roughly 0.5 to 1 ug RNA was carried out with random hexamers. A multiplex approach, immunoSEQ multiplex PCR, amplified TCR beta CDR3 across 54 Vbeta and 13 Jbeta. TCRdb called the immunoSEQ multiplex PCR reads again in MiXCR, with one record for every CDR3 protein. The sample records about 160,000 distinct CDR3 sequences, roughly 95% being singletons. The CDR3 consists of 14 residues. Trimming stripped 2 bases from V and 6 bases from J, with 14 bases between. Germline V lookup: CDR1 SGHRS, CDR2 YFSETQ. Sequencing of TCR beta was performed on blood CD8+ T cells and on blood CD4+ T cells. TEMRA cells were FACS-enriched, with CD8+ and CD4+ T cells isolated negatively.

This receptor was taken from a human donor with multiple sclerosis. The sample consisted of CD4+ T cells from PBMCs. The rearrangement uses TRBV5-1 and TRBJ1-2; D remains unclear. CDR3: CASSFAGVGDGYTF. CDR3 nucleotide sequence: TGCGCCAGCAGCTTCGCCGGGGTTGGGGATGGCTACACCTTC.